This is a list of T cell receptor beta chains from one sample in a study of cytomegalovirus exposure and HLA in healthy donors. TCRdb's table, derived via immunoSEQ multiplex PCR, lists solely in-frame clones and lacks some. The sample has under 300,000 clones; around 86% are singletons. Sequencing was done on a sample of PBMCs. The receptors were gathered from a man aged 40-49 years in good health and CMV-seropositive. The CDR3 runs from the conserved cysteine through the conserved F or W. Each record gives: CDR3 DNA, CDR3 protein, V gene, clone size, J gene, D gene. A D gene is named only where the DNA matches it firmly. Clone size is stated in some rows and not others, as once, few, many or a class when expanded.

CDR3 DNA: TGCGCCAGCAGCTCCTCCGGGACAGCCCCCTACGAGCAGTACTTC
CDR3 protein: CASSSSGTAPYEQYF
V gene: TRBV5-1
clone size: .
J gene: TRBJ2-7
D gene: TRBD1

CDR3 DNA: TGTGCCAGCAGCCGAGGGGACAGTTACTCCTACGAGCAGTACTTC
CDR3 protein: CASSRGDSYSYEQYF
V gene: TRBV7-2
clone size: .
J gene: TRBJ2-7
D gene: TRBD1

CDR3 DNA: TGTGCCAGCAGTGAACTTTACAGCTACGAGCAGTACTTC
CDR3 protein: CASSELYSYEQYF
V gene: TRBV25-1
clone size: .
J gene: TRBJ2-7
D gene: .

CDR3 DNA: TGCGCCAGCAGCCAAGCGGTGGTATCGGAACTGTTTTTT
CDR3 protein: CASSQAVVSELFF
V gene: TRBV4-1
clone size: .
J gene: TRBJ1-4
D gene: .

CDR3 DNA: TGTGCCAGCGACCAGCGGGAGGAGCCCCAGTACTTC
CDR3 protein: CASDQREEPQYF
V gene: TRBV21-1
clone size: once
J gene: TRBJ2-5
D gene: .

CDR3 DNA: TGTGCCAGTACCATGGGCCCCAGCTCCTACAATGAGCAGTTCTTC
CDR3 protein: CASTMGPSSYNEQFF
V gene: TRBV19
clone size: .
J gene: TRBJ2-1
D gene: .

CDR3 DNA: TGTGCCAGCAGCCAAGGTCGTGGAGGAATATACGAGCAGTACTTC
CDR3 protein: CASSQGRGGIYEQYF
V gene: TRBV4-2
clone size: few
J gene: TRBJ2-7
D gene: .

CDR3 DNA: TGTGCCAGCAGTTTAGCACCCTCCACGGTCCGCAATGAGCAGTTCTTC
CDR3 protein: CASSLAPSTVRNEQFF
V gene: TRBV27
clone size: .
J gene: TRBJ2-1
D gene: .

CDR3 DNA: TGTGCCATAACAGAGAACACTGAAGCTTTCTTT
CDR3 protein: CAITENTEAFF
V gene: TRBV28
clone size: few
J gene: TRBJ1-1
D gene: .

CDR3 DNA: TGTGCCAGCAGCGGTGAGCGGGAGGGCCTACCAGATACGCAGTATTTT
CDR3 protein: CASSGEREGLPDTQYF
V gene: TRBV9
clone size: .
J gene: TRBJ2-3
D gene: TRBD2